This TCR beta chain is drawn from a study of blood T cell repertoires in COVID-19. Study as a whole: Whether acute or convalescent, the COVID-19 samples came from the United States, Italy and Spain. The analysed material was cDNA or gDNA that came from T cells, B-cell-depleted T cells, or PBMCs.

The CDR3 covers 15 residues. V was shortened by 4 bases and J by 5 bases, with 16 bases between the two germline ends. Germline V gene lookup returns CDR1 SGDLS and CDR2 YYNGEE. In the study's own analysis: It was from reference gene primer amplification that nucleated cell counts were estimated. This table comes from immunoSEQ multiplex PCR, and its TCRdb copy is limited to in-frame clones, with some not included. The V and J calls and clone size are taken from that table; D and trimming were inferred from the DNA. The sample has about 180,000 clones; roughly 87% are singletons. This chain joins TRBV9 and TRBJ2-1, with D perhaps TRBD2 (5 bases). Sequenced input: peripheral blood. The clonotype was recovered from a woman between 70 and 85 years old with acute or convalescent COVID-19. CDR3 loop: CASSFFSGTNNEQFF. The CDR3 DNA reads as TGTGCCAGCAGCTTCTTTTCGGGAACAAACAATGAGCAGTTCTTC.